The 4 T cell receptor beta chains below all came from one sample that was sequenced in a study of T cell changes during pregnancy in multiple sclerosis. Only in-frame clones appear in the TCRdb table, and some are missing; sequencing was by immunoSEQ multiplex PCR. Found here are 30,000 to 40,000 clones, approximately 92% of them singletons; the top ten hold 10% to 13%. The sample here was CD8+ T cells from peripheral blood mononuclear cells, taken in the second trimester of pregnancy. These receptor sequences come from a female donor with multiple sclerosis, enrolled in a pregnancy study.

This chain connects TRBV7-9 to TRBJ2-4, with a tentative D call TRBD2 (6 bases). The germline V and J ends were trimmed by 5 bases and 10 bases, with 15 bases remaining between them. Germline V gives CDR1 SEHNR, CDR2 FQNEAQ (reference sequence). This CDR3 region has 13 residues. The CDR3 protein is CASSPSSGGIQYF. The CDR3 DNA follows: TGTGCCAGCAGCCCCAGTTCTGGGGGGATTCAGTACTTC.

The V and J genes are TRBV6-1 and TRBJ1-5; tentatively, D is TRBD1 (5 bases). Germline CDR1 and CDR2: MNHNS and SASEGT. The CDR3 spans 14 residues. V shed 3 bases and J shed 2 bases, with 8 bases lying between them. CDR3 protein: CASSDGGGNQPQHF. CDR3 coding DNA: TGTGCCAGCAGTGATGGGGGGGGCAATCAGCCCCAGCATTTT.

V and J are TRBV7-2 and TRBJ1-1, with D possibly TRBD1 on 6 matching bases. The CDR3 runs to 12 residues. V was pared by 6 bases and J by 2 bases, with 7 bases between. CDR1 and CDR2 (germline): SGHTA, FQGNSA. This CDR3 reads CASRDRNTEAFF. As DNA, the CDR3 is TGTGCCAGCAGGGACAGAAACACTGAAGCTTTCTTT.

The V and J genes are TRBV6-6 and TRBJ2-3, with 9 bases identical to TRBD1. The ends lost 0 bases at V and 5 bases at J; junction bases unmatched: 6. Per the germline V gene, CDR1 is MNHNY and CDR2 is SVGAGI (reference sequence). This CDR3 contains 16 residues. The CDR3 loop is CASSYSRDRVEDTQYF. CDR3 nucleotide sequence: TGTGCCAGCAGTTACTCGAGGGACAGGGTGGAAGATACGCAGTATTTT.